The 3 T cell receptor beta chains below all came from one sample that was sequenced in a study of neurological immune-mediated disorders (dated by TCRdb to about 2019). The method behind the library was 5' RACE. Sequenced on an Illumina HiSeq 2500. TCRdb reworked the public reads: Q25 trimming with fastp, MiXCR clone assembly, productive beta chains retained. All rows with the same CDR3 protein become a single entry with the most common DNA and genes. This sample has approximately 86,000 distinct CDR3 sequences in its table, and approximately 2.4% of those were observed once. 1.1% of the sample goes to the ten largest clones. Sequencing input: PBMCs. The receptors were sampled from a woman aged 30 to 39 with multiple sclerosis.

A few counts support this clonotype. The gene calls are TRBV7-9 and TRBJ2-5; D is uncertain. CDR3 length: 12 residues. From germline, CDR1 is SEHNR and CDR2 FQNEAQ (reference sequence). V gave up 5 bases and J gave up 5 bases, with 9 bases separating them. CDR3 sequence reads: CASSPDPETQYF. As DNA, the CDR3 is TGTGCCAGCAGCCCCGACCCGGAGACCCAGTACTTC.

This clonotype was seen repeatedly, ten times or more. This chain joins TRBV29-1 and TRBJ2-1; unclear D gene. Germline V gives CDR1 SQVTM, CDR2 ANQGSEA. Trimming took off 0 bases at V and 10 bases at J, with 10 bases between the two ends. This CDR3 is 12 amino acids long. The CDR3 reads CSVEDGWWEQFF. The DNA of the CDR3 is TGCAGCGTTGAAGATGGATGGTGGGAGCAGTTCTTC.

There are many counts of this clonotype. The V gene is TRBV6-5, the J gene TRBJ2-1, with 9 bases identical to TRBD1. Germline V gene lookup returns CDR1 MNHEY and CDR2 SVGAGI. The CDR3 loop spans 14 amino acids. The junction had 9 bases not matched to a gene; V was cut back by 6 bases and J by 9 bases. CDR3 protein: CASRLGQGFSEQFF. DNA for the CDR3: TGTGCCAGCAGACTCGGACAGGGGTTCAGTGAGCAGTTCTTC.